This passage covers 31 T cell receptor beta chains from one sample sequenced in a study of tumor-infiltrating lymphocytes in primary liver carcinoma. Co-extraction of RNA and DNA was performed on about 19-32 mg of unsorted bulk tissue. The authors made TCR beta cDNA from around 500 ng total RNA with a constant-region primer. ARM-PCR, slightly modified, supplied the TCR beta libraries through three nested multiplex PCR rounds. For around 9 cycles apiece, the opening two PCR rounds ran with TRBV1-TRBV30 forward primers and a C-beta reverse primer. TCRdb re-analysed the multiplex PCR reads in MiXCR, keeping a single row per CDR3 protein. The profile covers roughly 80,000 distinct CDR3 sequences, with 65% to 75% appearing a single time and roughly 15% taken by the ten largest. The source material was liver tumor tissue from sampling region 4. Subset noted: tumor region T4, right-lateral pole. Source of these receptors: a woman aged 60-70 years with primary liver carcinoma and hepatitis B virus infection.

About this clonotype itself: This CDR3 fails to terminate in the conserved phenylalanine or tryptophan, so it likely reflects a read error. Because the CDR3's place on the DNA is in doubt, the DNA is left out and the CDR3 is given as listed by TCRdb. The chain uses TRBV6-1 and TRBJ2-2; TRBD2 is the table's D call and was not checked against the DNA. CDR1 MNHNS and CDR2 SASEGT come from the germline V gene. The CDR3 is 16 residues long, ends included. CDR3 protein: CASSSVTSVNTGEPFL.

Comment on this clonotype: Since no conserved phenylalanine or tryptophan closes the CDR3, a read error is the likely cause. This rearrangement joins TRBV6-1 to TRBJ2-5; the match to TRBD2 covers 10 bases. CDR1 MNHNS and CDR2 SASEGT come from the germline V gene. The junction had 12 bases not matched to a gene; V was cut back by 6 bases and J by 5 bases. The CDR3 is made up of 16 amino acids. CDR3 in amino acids: CASSPKQLAGDETQYL. CDR3 DNA: TGTGCCAGCAGCCCAAAACAGCTAGCGGGAGACGAGACCCAGTACCTC.

As regards this clonotype: A single base separates this from a much larger clone, so it may be a read error. The J gene is TRBJ2-6, the V gene TRBV28; D remains unclear. V lost 5 bases and J lost 0, with 11 bases in between. Germline V gene data show CDR1 as MDHEN and CDR2 as SYDVKM. The CDR3 runs 16 residues. DNA of the CDR3: TGTGCCAGCAGTGTTGACCCAAGCTCTGGGGCCAACGTCCTGACTTTC. Its translation: CASSVDPSSGANVLTF. Using reference TRBV28 and TRBJ2-6 for the parts outside the CDR3, the full variable domain is DVKVTQSSRYLVKRTGEKVFLECVQDMDHENMFWYRQDPGLGLRLIYFSYDVKMKEKGDIPEGYSVSREKKERFSLILESASTNQTSMYLCASSVDPSSGANVLTFGAGSRLTVL.

V and J are TRBV28 and TRBJ2-1, with no clear D. V was trimmed by 5 bases and J by 0 bases, leaving 14 bases between them. Germline CDR1 reads MDHEN; CDR2 reads SYDVKM. The CDR3 loop spans 16 amino acids. The CDR3 loop reads CASSQAEALSYNEQFF. The DNA for the CDR3 is TGTGCCAGCAGTCAAGCAGAGGCACTCTCCTACAATGAGCAGTTCTTC. Together with reference TRBV28 and TRBJ2-1, the CDR3 gives the full variable domain: DVKVTQSSRYLVKRTGEKVFLECVQDMDHENMFWYRQDPGLGLRLIYFSYDVKMKEKGDIPEGYSVSREKKERFSLILESASTNQTSMYLCASSQAEALSYNEQFFGPGTRLTVL.

This clonotype has just a few counts. This may be a read error, as it is one base from a much larger clone. CDR3 DNA: TGCAGCGTTAGCCCAAGTAACATTGAAGCTTTCTTT. Its protein product is CSVSPSNIEAFF. The rearrangement uses TRBV29-1 and TRBJ1-1; no reliable D call. This CDR3 has 12 amino acids. Germline V CDR1 and CDR2: SQVTM, ANQGSEA. Using reference TRBV29-1 and TRBJ1-1 for the parts outside the CDR3, the full variable domain is SAVISQKPSRDICQRGTSLTIQCQVDSQVTMMFWYRQQPGQSLTLIATANQGSEATYESGFVIDKFPISRPNLTFSTLTVSNMSPEDSSIYLCSVSPSNIEAFFGQGTRLTVV.

Note on this clonotype: A read error is possible here, since a much larger clone lies one base away. The rearrangement joins TRBV5-1 to TRBJ2-7; 10 nucleotides align to TRBD2. This CDR3 contains 15 residues. Germline V gene sequence: CDR1 SGHRS, CDR2 YFSETQ. The CDR3 DNA follows: TGCGCCGGCAGCTCGCCGGGACTAGCGAGTTACGAGCAGTACTTC. Residues: CAGSSPGLASYEQYF.

In the case of this clonotype: An end of the junction differs from the germline gene, which may be a read error. V usage is TRBV12-3 or TRBV12-4 and J usage is TRBJ2-4; no definite D call. The CDR3 contains 12 residues. Here the CDR3 DNA reads TGCGCCAGCAGTCTCATGGGAAACATTCAGTACTTC. Its translation is CASSLMGNIQYF.

This clonotype was counted only a few times. The chain joins TRBV28 to TRBJ2-5; TRBD2 might be the D (7 bases). This CDR3 region has 14 residues. Germline assignment: CDR1 MDHEN and CDR2 SYDVKM. Trimming took 3 bases from V and 5 from J, leaving 13 bases between them. The CDR3 DNA is TGTGCCAGCAGTTTTGGGGGGGCGTTTGAGACCCAGTACTTC. The encoded protein is CASSFGGAFETQYF.

The chain combines TRBV11-3 with TRBJ2-1; D perhaps matches TRBD2 (6 bases). This CDR3 contains 14 residues. Germline CDR1 and CDR2: SGHNT and YENEEA. The CDR3 here is CTSSFPFVGNEQFF. DNA for the CDR3: TGTACTAGCAGCTTCCCTTTCGTTGGCAATGAGCAGTTCTTC. Full variable domain (remainder filled in from reference TRBV11-3 and TRBJ2-1): EAGVVQSPRYKIIEKKQPVAFWCNPISGHNTLYWYLQNLGQGPELLIRYENEEAVDDSQLPKDRFSAERLKGVDSTLKIQPAELGDSAVYLCTSSFPFVGNEQFFGPGTRLTVL.

Note on this clonotype: Here the CDR3 omits its conserved ending phenylalanine or tryptophan, so a read error is the likely source. The chain has TRBV11-2 and TRBJ2-7, with D possibly called TRBD1 or TRBD2 (6 bases each). This CDR3 has 16 amino acids. From germline, CDR1 is SGHAT and CDR2 FQNNGV. CDR3 bases: TGTGCCAGCAACTTAGCGTCGGGGGCAGGAGACTACGAGCAGTACTTA. Its protein is CASNLASGAGDYEQYL.

On this clonotype itself: The missing conserved phenylalanine or tryptophan at the end of this CDR3 makes a read error likely. The chain recombines TRBV4-1 with TRBJ2-7; no definite D call. The CDR3 runs 13 residues. The germline gives CDR1 MGHRA, CDR2 YSYEKL. The CDR3 spells CASSHPNSYGQYI. CDR3 bases: TGCGCCAGCAGCCATCCTAACTCCTACGGGCAGTACATC.

This clonotype showed up just a few times. The chain joins TRBV7-3 to TRBJ2-3; 9 bases are a match to TRBD2. The germline gives CDR1 SGHTA, CDR2 FQGTGA. V gave up 3 bases and J gave up 5 bases; unmatched junction bases: 6. The CDR3 is made up of 15 amino acids. CDR3 region: CASSLRGRAKDTQYF. For the CDR3, the DNA is TGTGCCAGCAGCTTGCGCGGGAGGGCCAAAGATACGCAGTATTTT.

This clonotype showed up just once. V usage is TRBV11-3 and J usage is TRBJ2-7, with 11 bases identical to TRBD1. The J call could be wrong; TRBJ2-1 is a better fit for the DNA end. Per germline, CDR1 SGHNT and CDR2 YENEEA. This CDR3 comprises 15 residues. The CDR3 loop is CASSPRTGGNYEQFF. The CDR3 bases are TGTGCCAGTAGCCCCAGGACAGGGGGCAACTACGAGCAGTTCTTC.

With respect to this clonotype: One end of the junction varies from germline; a read error may be responsible. This chain connects TRBV6-2 or TRBV6-3 to TRBJ2-5, with 13 bases aligning to TRBD2. Per germline, CDR1 MNHEY and CDR2 SVGEGT. The length of the CDR3 is 16 residues. CDR3 in amino acids: CAISTGLAGEEETQYF. The CDR3 DNA sequence: TGTGCCATCAGTACTGGACTAGCGGGGGAAGAAGAGACCCAGTACTTC.

With respect to this clonotype: The junction shows a germline mismatch at one end, possibly a read error. V gene TRBV28 combines with J gene TRBJ2-6; D is possibly TRBD2 (6 bases). The CDR3 length is 15 residues. Looked up from germline, CDR1 is MDHEN and CDR2 is SYDVKM. The CDR3 DNA reads as TGTGCCAGCGGAATCGGGAGAACTGGGCCCAACGTCCTGACTTTC. Residues: CASGIGRTGPNVLTF.

This clonotype showed up many times. The rearrangement joins TRBV12-3 or TRBV12-4 to TRBJ2-7, with D perhaps being TRBD1 or TRBD2 (5 bases each). This CDR3 is 14 amino acids long. The V end was cut by 0 bases, the J end by 6 bases, with 12 bases between. Here the CDR3 reads CASSLAMVRGEQYF. The CDR3 DNA sequence: TGTGCCAGCAGTTTAGCGATGGTGAGGGGCGAGCAGTACTTC.

Remarks on this clonotype: It is likely a read error, because the conserved phenylalanine at the end of the CDR3 is missing. The chain carries TRBV4-1 and TRBJ2-7; D is undetermined. Germline values: CDR1 MGHRA, CDR2 YSYEKL. The CDR3 sequence is 16 residues long. CDR3 nucleotide sequence: TGCGCCGGCAGCCAAGCCTGGGCGCAGGCACCCTACGAGCAGTACTAC. This encodes CAGSQAWAQAPYEQYY.

Worth noting for this clonotype: A much larger clone sits a single nucleotide away, making a read error possible. The CDR3 does not close with the conserved phenylalanine or tryptophan, likely indicating a read error. This chain links TRBV6-4 with TRBJ2-3, with 7 bases aligning to TRBD1. Trimming cost V 2 bases and J 1 base; bases outside gene matches: 0. The germline gives CDR1 MRHNA, CDR2 SNTAGT. The length of the CDR3 is 14 residues. The CDR3 spells CASSDTGGTDTQYS. CDR3 sequence (DNA): TGTGCCAGCAGTGACACAGGGGGCACAGATACGCAGTATTCT.

This clonotype was detected a few times. Germline and junction disagree at one end, which may indicate a read error. The chain has TRBV6-1 and TRBJ1-2; perhaps TRBD1 as D (5 bases). The CDR3 covers 15 residues. Per the germline V gene, CDR1 is MNHNS and CDR2 is SASEGT. The CDR3 sequence is CASMLGGVGAYGYTF. In nucleotides, the CDR3 is TGTGCCAGCATGTTGGGGGGGGTTGGCGCCTATGGCTACACATTC.

On this clonotype itself: No conserved phenylalanine or tryptophan is present at the end of the CDR3, so a read error is the likely explanation. V usage is TRBV7-8 and J usage is TRBJ1-5; D not resolved. Trimming removed 7 bases at V and 1 base at J, with 14 bases between. The V gene's germline CDR1 is SGHVS and CDR2 FQNEAQ. The CDR3 contains 15 residues. The CDR3 nucleotides are TGTGCCAGCATGGAGGAACGGAGCAGCAATCAGCCCCAGCATTGT. It specifies CASMEERSSNQPQHC.

This clonotype was counted many times. This chain uses TRBV7-9 with TRBJ2-7; D is possibly TRBD2 (6 bases). Trimming took off 4 bases at V and 5 bases at J, with 24 bases between the two ends. The CDR3 runs to 17 residues. The V gene's germline CDR1 is SEHNR and CDR2 FQNEAQ (reference sequence). In DNA, the CDR3 is TGTGCCAGCAGCTCCCGACGGGGGTGGGAGACCTTCAACGAGCAGTACTTC. As protein: CASSSRRGWETFNEQYF.

The chain uses TRBV12-5 and TRBJ1-5; 7 bases fit TRBD1. J lost 4 bases, V lost 4 bases, and 4 bases had no gene match. There are 14 residues in the CDR3. Per the germline V gene, CDR1 is LGHNT and CDR2 is FRNRAP. This CDR3 is CASGSGQINQPQHF. The CDR3, as DNA: TGTGCTAGTGGTTCGGGACAGATAAATCAGCCCCAGCATTTT.

In the case of this clonotype: The junction departs from germline at one end; a sequencing error may be responsible. The chain joins TRBV6-5 to TRBJ2-1; D gene uncertain. This CDR3 region has 13 residues. The germline gives CDR1 MNHEY, CDR2 SVGAGI. The CDR3, as DNA: TGTGTCAGCAGTTACTCGTCAGACAATAAGCAGTTCTTC. Its translation is CVSSYSSDNKQFF.

On this clonotype itself: A much larger clone is a single base away; this may be a read error. The chain carries TRBV28 and TRBJ1-2; D gene uncertain. Trimming stripped 1 base from V and 5 bases from J, with 20 bases between. The V gene's germline CDR1 is MDHEN and CDR2 SYDVKM. CDR3 length: 17 residues. The CDR3 sequence: CASSLSSGGPHGYGYTF. DNA for the CDR3: TGTGCCAGCAGTTTATCTTCGGGAGGGCCCCATGGATATGGCTACACCTTC.

Notes on this clonotype: Since a much larger clone is just one base distant, this may be a read error. The chain couples TRBV28 to TRBJ2-1, with TRBD2 identical over 7 bases. The CDR3 spans 15 residues. Germline V gene sequence: CDR1 MDHEN, CDR2 SYDVKM. With V trimmed by 8 bases and J by 7 bases, 14 bases remained unmatched. CDR3 loop: CASEKVGGLQNEQFF. Written as DNA, the CDR3 is TGTGCCAGCGAAAAAGTGGGAGGGCTGCAAAATGAGCAGTTCTTC.

In this sample, this clonotype turned up many times. This chain links TRBV9 with TRBJ2-1; 14 bases map to TRBD2. The V gene end was trimmed by 0 bases and the J gene end by 9 bases; junction bases not matched to a gene: 11. The CDR3 contains 18 residues. Germline CDR1 reads SGDLS; CDR2 reads YYNGEE. CDR3 nucleotide sequence: TGTGCCAGCAGCGTAGGTGGACTAGCGGGAGGTTCTATTGGTGAGCAGTTCTTC. The encoded protein is CASSVGGLAGGSIGEQFF.

Remarks on this clonotype: At one of its ends the junction is not consistent with the germline gene, which may arise from a read error. V gene TRBV6-1 combines with J gene TRBJ1-4; D is ambiguous. The CDR3 sequence is 15 residues long. Germline-derived CDR1 and CDR2 are MNHNS and SASEGT. CDR3 in DNA: TGTGCTAGCACCCGTCCCCCCTGGTCTAATGAAAAACTGTTTTTT. Translation gives CASTRPPWSNEKLFF.

As for this clonotype: One junction end disagrees with the germline gene, perhaps due to a read error. The chain is built from TRBV11-2 and TRBJ1-4; tentatively, D is TRBD1 (6 bases). This CDR3 contains 14 residues. Germline V lookup: CDR1 SGHAT, CDR2 FQNNGV. This chain's CDR3 is CVSSFRDKDERLFF. The CDR3 bases are TGTGTCAGCAGTTTCCGGGACAAGGATGAAAGACTGTTTTTT. The whole variable domain, remainder taken from reference TRBV11-2 and TRBJ1-4, is EAGVAQSPRYKIIEKRQSVAFWCNPISGHATLYWYQQILGQGPKLLIQFQNNGVVDDSQLPKDRFSAERLKGVDSTLKIQPAKLEDSAVYLCVSSFRDKDERLFFGSGTQLSVL.

This clonotype came up once. At one end the junction does not follow the germline gene, possibly because of a read error. This rearrangement joins TRBV29-1 to TRBJ1-1, with TRBD1 as a possible D gene (5 bases). The CDR3 loop spans 14 amino acids. Looked up from germline, CDR1 is SQVTM and CDR2 is ANQGSEA. The CDR3 DNA sequence: TGCAGCGTGGGGGAAATGAATATGAACACTGACGCTTTCTTT. Amino acid sequence: CSVGEMNMNTDAFF. Together with reference TRBV29-1 and TRBJ1-1, the CDR3 gives the full variable domain: SAVISQKPSRDICQRGTSLTIQCQVDSQVTMMFWYRQQPGQSLTLIATANQGSEATYESGFVIDKFPISRPNLTFSTLTVSNMSPEDSSIYLCSVGEMNMNTDAFFGQGTRLTVV.

Comments on this clonotype: A much larger clone lies one base from this, so it may be a read error. The rearrangement links TRBV6-5 to TRBJ2-1; 8 nucleotides align to TRBD2. CDR3 length equals 16 residues. From germline, CDR1 is MNHEY and CDR2 SVGAGI. V dropped 6 bases and J dropped 9; count of bases not matched to a gene: 16. The CDR3 DNA reads as TGTGCCAGCAGGCTCGGCGGGGCGGGAGGTCTTTTTGAGCAGTTCTTC. It codes for CASRLGGAGGLFEQFF.

The chain recombines TRBV29-1 with TRBJ1-1; D is unclear. Germline values: CDR1 SQVTM, CDR2 ANQGSEA. This CDR3 comprises 14 residues. CDR3 bases: TGCCGCGCCGTGTGGGGATTGGGGAGGCCCGAAGCTTTCTTT. Its protein product is CRAVWGLGRPEAFF.